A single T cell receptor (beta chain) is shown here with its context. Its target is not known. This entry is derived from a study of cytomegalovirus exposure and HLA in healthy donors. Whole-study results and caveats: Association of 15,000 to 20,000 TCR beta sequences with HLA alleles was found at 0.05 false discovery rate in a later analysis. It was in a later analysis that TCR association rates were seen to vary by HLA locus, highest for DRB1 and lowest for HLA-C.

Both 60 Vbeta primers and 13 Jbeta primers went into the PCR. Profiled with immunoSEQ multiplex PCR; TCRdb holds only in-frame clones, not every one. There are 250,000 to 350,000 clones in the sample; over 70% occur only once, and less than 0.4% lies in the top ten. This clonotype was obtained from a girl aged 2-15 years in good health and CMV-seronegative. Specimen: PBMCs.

CDR3 DNA: TGTGCCAGTATCGGGACAGGACCGAACGCTTTCTTT. This codes for CASIGTGPNAFF. The rearrangement joins TRBV19 to TRBJ1-1; 8 nucleotides align to TRBD1. V lost 7 bases, J lost 11 bases, and 9 bases stayed unmatched. Germline V gene data show CDR1 as LNHDA and CDR2 as SQIVND (reference sequence). The CDR3 has 12 residues.